A selection of T cell receptor beta chains follows, all from one sample in a study of T cell responses to AZD1222 COVID-19 vaccine. The data were produced by immunoSEQ multiplex PCR, yet TCRdb's version contains in-frame clones alone and is incomplete. The sample has roughly 120,000 clones; 70% to 90% are singletons. Sequenced material: peripheral blood, taken on day 0 of AZD1222 vaccination. These receptors originate from an adult in good health. Both conserved end residues are part of each CDR3. A D gene is named only where the DNA matches it firmly. Size is stated for part of the rows, as once, few or many counts, or as a class when the clone is expanded.

V gene,clone size,CDR3 length,D gene,J gene,CDR3 DNA,CDR3 protein
TRBV4-3,.,16,TRBD1,TRBJ2-2,TGCGCCAGCAGCCAAGCTAGCAGGGGGCAGACCGGGGAGCTGTTTTTT,CASSQASRGQTGELFF
TRBV5-1,.,15,.,TRBJ1-1,TGCGCCAGCAGCACCTCTCCCGGTGGGAACACTGAAGCTTTCTTT,CASSTSPGGNTEAFF
TRBV7-9,once,13,.,TRBJ2-7,TGTGCCAGCAGCCAACAAGGGGGATACGAGCAGTACTTC,CASSQQGGYEQYF
TRBV11-2,.,17,TRBD1,TRBJ2-7,TGTGCCAGCAGCTTACTCGAACCGGGACAGGGGGCGCGGGAGCAGTACTTC,CASSLLEPGQGAREQYF
TRBV9,.,12,.,TRBJ2-3,TGTGCCAGCAGCGTAGTGGGAGATACGCAGTATTTT,CASSVVGDTQYF
TRBV28,.,13,.,TRBJ2-7,TGTGCCAGCAGATCAGGGGTTCCCTACGAGCAGTACTTC,CASRSGVPYEQYF
TRBV5-1,.,15,.,TRBJ2-7,TGCGCCAGCAGCTTGGCTGGGGGGGCTAAGGTCGAGCAGTACTTC,CASSLAGGAKVEQYF
TRBV4-3,.,16,TRBD1,TRBJ1-4,TGCGCCAGCAGCCAAAGTCTACAGGGGGCAATGAGTGGACTGTTTTTT,CASSQSLQGAMSGLFF
TRBV30,.,17,TRBD2,TRBJ2-2,TGTGCCTGGAGTGTTTTAGCGGGGGGGCCGGGCACCGGGGAGCTGTTTTTT,CAWSVLAGGPGTGELFF
TRBV5-4,.,15,.,TRBJ2-1,TGTGCCAGCAGCCCCAGGGATCAGAGGGCCATTGAGCAGTTCTTC,CASSPRDQRAIEQFF
TRBV10-3,.,18,.,TRBJ1-1,TGTGCCATCAGCCTCTCTAACCCGGACGGCGGGTTGTACACTGAAGCTTTCTTT,CAISLSNPDGGLYTEAFF
TRBV9,.,15,.,TRBJ2-1,TGTGCCAGCAGCCCGGACAGTGGCTCCTACAATGAGCAGTTCTTC,CASSPDSGSYNEQFF
TRBV4-1,.,13,.,TRBJ1-1,TGCGCCAGCGTATCGGACGGGAACACTGAAGCTTTCTTT,CASVSDGNTEAFF
TRBV6-5,.,15,.,TRBJ1-2,TGTGCCAGCAGTTACTCGTTTCAGGGGATTGATGGCTACACCTTC,CASSYSFQGIDGYTF
TRBV7-9,.,14,TRBD1,TRBJ1-1,TGTGCCAGCAGCTTGACAGGGGGCAATACTGAAGCTTTCTTT,CASSLTGGNTEAFF
TRBV2,.,14,.,TRBJ1-5,TGTGCCAGCGGCAGGGCCAATAGCAATCAGCCCCAGCATTTT,CASGRANSNQPQHF
TRBV7-9,.,16,.,TRBJ2-5,TGTGCCAGCAGCTTAGGGGGAAGTGGTACCCAAGAGACCCAGTACTTC,CASSLGGSGTQETQYF
TRBV3-1/TRBV3-2,few,15,TRBD1,TRBJ2-1,TGTGCCAGCAGCCTGGGGACAGACTCCTACAATGAGCAGTTCTTC,CASSLGTDSYNEQFF
TRBV6-1,.,15,.,TRBJ2-7,TGTGCCAGCAGTGAAGCTCAGGCTAGCTCCTACGAGCAGTACTTC,CASSEAQASSYEQYF
TRBV7-8,.,15,.,TRBJ2-3,TGTGCCAGCAGCTTAGTGCGGGTTCTCCCAGATACGCAGTATTTT,CASSLVRVLPDTQYF
TRBV9,.,15,.,TRBJ1-2,TGTGCCAGCAGCGTAGGTGGGGAGGCCAGTTATGGCTACACCTTC,CASSVGGEASYGYTF
TRBV5-4,.,15,.,TRBJ1-1,TGTGCCAGCAGCTTCCCGACAGGAGCCTTCACTGAAGCTTTCTTT,CASSFPTGAFTEAFF
TRBV5-1,few,13,.,TRBJ2-7,TGCGCCAGCAGTTCTGGCCTCCAGGGCGAGCAGTACTTC,CASSSGLQGEQYF
TRBV18,.,15,.,TRBJ1-3,TGTGCCAGCTCCTTCGGGGAGTCGGCTGGAAACACCATATATTTT,CASSFGESAGNTIYF
TRBV5-4,.,14,TRBD1,TRBJ1-1,TGTGCCAGCAGCTTGGCCTGGACAGGTACTGAAGCTTTCTTT,CASSLAWTGTEAFF
TRBV5-1,few,16,.,TRBJ1-2,TGCGCCAGCAGCTTGTCACGGGCACCTTCTAACTATGGCTACACCTTC,CASSLSRAPSNYGYTF
TRBV3-1/TRBV3-2,.,16,.,TRBJ2-2,TGTGCCAGCAGCCACTCGCGGGGGCCCGGGGGCGGGGAGCTGTTTTTT,CASSHSRGPGGGELFF
TRBV29-1,few,12,TRBD1,TRBJ1-2,TGCAGCTCCCGGGACAGGGGCGATGGCTACACCTTC,CSSRDRGDGYTF
TRBV5-4,.,14,.,TRBJ2-4,TGTGCCAGCAGCGCCCCAGGGCCCAAAAACATTCAGTACTTC,CASSAPGPKNIQYF
TRBV7-9,once,13,.,TRBJ1-2,TGTGCCAGCAGCGATACAGAGATCTATGGCTACACCTTC,CASSDTEIYGYTF
TRBV6-5,.,13,.,TRBJ2-1,TGTGCCAGCAGTCGCACTAGGGGGACTGAGCAGTTCTTC,CASSRTRGTEQFF
TRBV15,.,15,.,TRBJ1-1,TGTGCCACCAGCAGAGATAGCCAACTGTGGGGTGAAGCTTTCTTT,CATSRDSQLWGEAFF
TRBV11-2,.,14,TRBD2,TRBJ2-3,TGTGCCAGCAGCCTGACTAGCGGGACAGATACGCAGTATTTT,CASSLTSGTDTQYF
TRBV28,.,14,TRBD1,TRBJ1-2,TGTGCCAGCAGTTTAAGAACAGGGGATTATGGCTACACCTTC,CASSLRTGDYGYTF
TRBV3-1/TRBV3-2,.,16,TRBD2,TRBJ2-1,TGTGCCAGCAGCCCACGACTAGCGGGGGTGGTTGGGGAGCAGTTCTTC,CASSPRLAGVVGEQFF
TRBV28,.,12,TRBD2,TRBJ2-5,TGTGCCATAAGGACTAGCGGGGAGACCCAGTACTTC,CAIRTSGETQYF
TRBV19,.,14,.,TRBJ1-5,TGTGCCAGTAGTATTGGGCAGGACTCGCAGCCCCAGCATTTT,CASSIGQDSQPQHF
TRBV5-1,.,16,TRBD1,TRBJ1-6,TGCGCCAGCAGCCGACAGGGGTCGATGGACAATTCACCCCTCCACTTT,CASSRQGSMDNSPLHF
TRBV21-1,.,13,.,TRBJ1-5,TGTGCCAGCGAAAGGGGAGCGGATCAGCCCCAGCATTTT,CASERGADQPQHF
TRBV20-1,.,11,.,TRBJ2-7,TGCAGTGCCCGAGGGGACGTGGAGCAGTACTTC,CSARGDVEQYF
TRBV30,.,20,TRBD1,TRBJ2-6,TGTGCCTGGAGTGTCAATTGGGGGACAGGGGGAGGCTCTGGGGCCAACGTCCTGACTTTC,CAWSVNWGTGGGSGANVLTF
TRBV28,once,14,.,TRBJ2-7,TGTGCCAGCAGTCCTCAGGGTGGGTCCTACGAGCAGTACTTC,CASSPQGGSYEQYF
TRBV2,.,15,.,TRBJ2-7,TGTGCCAGACGTTCAAGTCGGGACGCAACCTACGAGCAGTACTTC,CARRSSRDATYEQYF
TRBV19,few,14,.,TRBJ2-7,TGTGCCAGTAGAGGCTCGGGACTGCCCTACGAGCAGTACTTC,CASRGSGLPYEQYF
TRBV29-1,.,14,TRBD2,TRBJ2-7,TGCAGCGTTGGCCTAGGAGCGGGGGGCTACGAGCAGTACTTC,CSVGLGAGGYEQYF
TRBV5-8,.,12,.,TRBJ1-2,TGTGCCAGCAGAAGACTCGGCTATGGCTACACCTTC,CASRRLGYGYTF
TRBV7-9,.,13,.,TRBJ2-7,TGTGCCAGCAGCTTAGCTTTTGGCTACGAGCAGTACTTC,CASSLAFGYEQYF
TRBV29-1,once,13,.,TRBJ1-5,TGCAGCGTTGCCAGGGAAGTGGGTCAGCCCCAGCATTTT,CSVAREVGQPQHF